This paragraph covers one T cell receptor beta chain sequence. TCRdb's table, derived via immunoSEQ multiplex PCR, lists solely in-frame clones and lacks some. Among around 130,000 clones listed, 90% to 95% were seen once. The data were obtained in a study of T cell responses to AZD1222 COVID-19 vaccine. As for the study in general: Second-dose recipients at about 4 or about 12 weeks were treated as one pooled group.

The sample consisted of peripheral blood, taken on day 0 of AZD1222 vaccination. This receptor was taken from an adult in good health.

This chain's CDR3 is CASSVWTSGRSAEQYF. The CDR3 bases are TGTGCCAGCAGCGTGTGGACTAGCGGGAGAAGCGCCGAGCAGTACTTC. The chain carries TRBV11-2 and TRBJ2-7; 13 nucleotides line up with TRBD2. The CDR3 spans 16 residues. Germline V gene lookup returns CDR1 SGHAT and CDR2 FQNNGV. After removal of 5 bases from V and 6 bases from J, the junction contained 10 bases not matched to a gene.